These 24 T cell receptor beta chains came from one sample sequenced in a study of response to subunit inactivated influenza vaccine. TCRdb used MiXCR to reprocess the RT-PCR reads, holding one entry per CDR3 protein. Of 600,000 to 700,000 distinct CDR3 sequences in the sample, approximately 15% were seen once. This sample comprised PBMCs from blood, obtained 14 days before vaccination. The receptors shown here come from a middle-aged man who received an inactivated influenza vaccine.

This clonotype was counted between two and nine times. This sequence joins TRBV12-3 or TRBV12-4 and TRBJ2-7; TRBD2 matches at 7 bases. V lost 5 bases to trimming and J lost 6 bases; unmatched junction nucleotides: 13. CDR3 length: 15 amino acids. CDR3 in amino acids: CASSGGETSQAEQYF. The CDR3 bases are TGTGCCAGCAGTGGGGGAGAGACTAGCCAAGCCGAGCAGTACTTC.

This clonotype has only a few counts. The chain employs TRBV29-1 and TRBJ1-2; D is uncertain. CDR3 length: 11 amino acids. V lost 7 bases and J 0 bases, leaving 6 bases between the germline ends. From germline, CDR1 is SQVTM and CDR2 ANQGSEA. This CDR3 reads CSAVANYGYTF. Here the CDR3 DNA reads TGCAGCGCCGTTGCTAACTATGGCTACACCTTC.

This clonotype has just a few counts. This sequence joins TRBV10-3 and TRBJ1-2; no clear D gene. The V and J ends lost 7 bases and 4 bases respectively, with 13 bases between them. CDR1 and CDR2 from the germline V gene are ENHRY and SYGVKD. This CDR3 is 13 amino acids long. CDR3 protein: CAITPAGLYGYTF. The CDR3 DNA follows: TGTGCCATCACCCCGGCAGGCCTCTATGGCTACACCTTC.

The rearrangement links TRBV7-9 to TRBJ2-3, with 9 bases identical to TRBD2. J was trimmed by 3 bases and V by 0 bases; bases with no gene match: 4. CDR3 length: 16 amino acids. Germline CDR1 is SEHNR and CDR2 is FQNEAQ (reference sequence). The CDR3 sequence is CASSLASGGDTDTQYF. CDR3 nucleotides: TGTGCCAGCAGCTTAGCTAGCGGGGGCGATACAGATACGCAGTATTTT.

This clonotype was counted between two and nine times. The rearrangement joins TRBV10-3 to TRBJ1-5; TRBD1 agrees at 7 bases. The V gene end was trimmed by 3 bases and the J gene end by 3 bases; junction bases not matched to a gene: 2. Germline V lookup: CDR1 ENHRY, CDR2 SYGVKD. This CDR3 is 14 amino acids long. The chain's CDR3 is CAISEQGINQPQHF. The CDR3 nucleotides are TGTGCCATCAGTGAACAGGGGATCAATCAGCCCCAGCATTTT.

In this sample, this clonotype turned up a few times. This chain joins TRBV20-1 and TRBJ2-1; D is uncertain. This CDR3 comprises 13 residues. Per germline, CDR1 DFQATT and CDR2 SNEGSKA (reference sequence). The V and J ends lost 1 base and 8 bases respectively, with 12 bases between them. This chain's CDR3 is CSARANSKDEQFF. The CDR3 region has the DNA TGCAGTGCTAGAGCTAATTCGAAAGATGAGCAGTTCTTC.

The V and J genes are TRBV5-1 and TRBJ2-3; D not certain. Germline values: CDR1 SGHRS, CDR2 YFSETQ. This CDR3 has 15 residues. V lost 6 bases to trimming and J lost 0 bases, with 14 bases between them. The CDR3 reads CASTTNMGSTDTQYF. The CDR3 bases are TGCGCCAGCACCACAAATATGGGTAGCACAGATACGCAGTATTTT. Variable domain in full (rest from reference TRBV5-1 and TRBJ2-3): KAGVTQTPRYLIKTRGQQVTLSCSPISGHRSVSWYQQTPGQGLQFLFEYFSETQRNKGNFPGRFSGRQFSNSRSEMNVSTLELGDSALYLCASTTNMGSTDTQYFGPGTRLTVL.

This clonotype was seen a handful of times. CDR3 sequence reads: CASSLILRGPPAQHF. CDR3 nucleotides: TGTGCCAGCAGTTTAATACTTCGGGGTCCCCCGGCCCAGCATTTT. The V gene is TRBV28, the J gene TRBJ1-5; D uncertain. Trimming took off 2 bases at V and 11 bases at J, with 19 bases between the two ends. The V gene's germline CDR1 is MDHEN and CDR2 SYDVKM. The CDR3 has 15 amino acids.

The rearrangement links TRBV15 to TRBJ2-4; D is possibly TRBD1 (6 bases). Trimming shortened V by 0 bases and J by 6 bases, and 15 bases separated the two germline ends. Germline assignment: CDR1 LNHNV and CDR2 YYDKDF (reference sequence). CDR3 length equals 16 residues. DNA of the CDR3: TGTGCCACCAGCAGAGATCAGGGGAAGCAGGGAAACATTCAGTACTTC. This sequence encodes CATSRDQGKQGNIQYF.

J is TRBJ2-7 and V is TRBV11-2; TRBD2 aligns across 10 bases. The CDR3 extends over 14 amino acids. Germline assignment: CDR1 SGHAT and CDR2 FQNNGV. V gave up 5 bases and J gave up 5 bases; unmatched junction bases: 6. DNA of the CDR3: TGTGCCAGCAGCCGAGGGACTAGCGCCAACGAGCAGTACTTC. Translated, it gives CASSRGTSANEQYF.

V usage is TRBV7-2 and J usage is TRBJ2-1; 11 nucleotides agree with TRBD2. This CDR3 is built from 15 residues. CDR1 and CDR2 from the germline V gene are SGHTA and FQGNSA. Trimming at V came to 5 bases and at J to 6 bases, leaving 6 bases not matched to a gene. CDR3 in amino acids: CASSQTSGIRNEQFF. The CDR3 coding sequence is TGTGCCAGCAGCCAGACTAGCGGGATACGCAATGAGCAGTTCTTC.

As to this clonotype: Since a much larger clone is just one base distant, this may be a read error. The chain uses TRBV6-5 and TRBJ2-2, with 8 bases that match TRBD2. CDR1 and CDR2 (germline): MNHEY, SVGAGI. The CDR3 totals 15 residues. CDR3 in DNA: TGTGCCAGCAGTTACGGCGGGAGGTTCGGCGGGGAGCTGTCTTTT. Protein sequence: CASSYGGRFGGELSF.

There are a few counts of this clonotype. The V and J genes are TRBV29-1 and TRBJ1-4, with D maybe TRBD1 (6 bases). Germline lookup yields CDR1 SQVTM and CDR2 ANQGSEA. The CDR3 covers 14 residues. V shed 4 bases and J shed 0 bases, with 9 bases lying between them. The CDR3 sequence is CSVARGTTNEKLFF. CDR3 DNA: TGCAGCGTTGCCAGGGGTACAACTAATGAAAAACTGTTTTTT.

In its sample, this clonotype was seen many times. This chain connects TRBV12-3 or TRBV12-4 to TRBJ2-7; TRBD2 matches at 11 bases. With 5 bases clipped from V and 0 bases from J, the junction kept 6 bases outside the gene matches. This CDR3 is built from 16 residues. The CDR3 loop reads CASSLRLAGSSYEQYF. Here the CDR3 DNA reads TGTGCCAGCAGTCTCCGACTAGCGGGGAGCTCCTACGAGCAGTACTTC.

This clonotype occurred a few times. The chain employs TRBV11-2 and TRBJ2-1; no reliable D call. CDR1 and CDR2 (germline): SGHAT, FQNNGV. The CDR3 is 15 amino acids. Trimming took 9 bases from V and 3 from J, leaving 18 bases between them. CDR3 nucleotide sequence: TGTGCCAGTCGTTCCCTGACGAAGAACTACAATGAGCAGTTCTTC. This sequence encodes CASRSLTKNYNEQFF.

This chain joins TRBV2 and TRBJ2-7, with 12 nucleotides matching TRBD2. The CDR3 contains 18 residues. Germline V lookup: CDR1 SNHLY, CDR2 FYNNEI. The junction had 9 bases not matched to a gene; V was cut back by 0 bases and J by 3 bases. The CDR3 DNA reads TGTGCCAGCAGTGAAGCGCTTGGACTAGCGGGAATTGTCTACGAGCAGTACTTC. Translation gives CASSEALGLAGIVYEQYF.

This clonotype was seen many times. The chain links TRBV4-1 to TRBJ2-7, with a tentative D call TRBD1 (5 bases). The CDR3 consists of 14 residues. CDR1 and CDR2 from the germline V gene are MGHRA and YSYEKL. The germline V and J ends were trimmed by 2 bases and 2 bases, with 10 bases remaining between them. The CDR3 region is CASSQLGQAYEQYF. The DNA of the CDR3 is TGCGCCAGCAGCCAATTAGGACAAGCCTACGAGCAGTACTTC.

In its sample, this clonotype was seen a few times. The V call is TRBV11-2, the J call TRBJ1-2; D remains unclear. Trimming left V 4 bases short and J 8 bases short, with 17 bases between. The germline CDR1 and CDR2 sequences are SGHAT and FQNNGV. CDR3 length: 14 amino acids. The DNA for the CDR3 is TGTGCCAGCAGCTCCACTCTGCCCGATGCGGGCTACACCTTC. It codes for CASSSTLPDAGYTF.

There are a few counts of this clonotype. The chain couples TRBV24-1 to TRBJ2-7; 10 bases match TRBD1. The CDR3 covers 15 residues. V was pared by 3 bases and J by 4 bases, with 5 bases of the junction left unmatched. The germline CDR1 and CDR2 sequences are KGHDR and SFDVKD. For the CDR3, the DNA is TGTGCCACCAGTGATACGACAGGGGGCCCTTACGAGCAGTACTTC. This encodes CATSDTTGGPYEQYF.

Ten or more counts support this clonotype. This chain connects TRBV7-3 to TRBJ2-1; 12 bases align to TRBD2. CDR1 is SGHTA and CDR2 is FQGTGA in the germline V gene. The CDR3 length is 15 residues. V was pared by 4 bases and J by 6 bases, with 4 bases of the junction left unmatched. In nucleotides, the CDR3 is TGTGCCAGCAGCTCGACTAGCGGGAGCGGCAATGAGCAGTTCTTC. This codes for CASSSTSGSGNEQFF.

The rearrangement links TRBV29-1 to TRBJ2-5; TRBD1 matches 10 bases. Germline V gene sequence: CDR1 SQVTM, CDR2 ANQGSEA. V dropped 7 bases and J dropped 4; count of bases not matched to a gene: 3. The CDR3 contains 12 residues. CDR3 DNA sequence: TGCAGCGGCGGGGACAGGGGAGAGACCCAGTACTTC. Protein: CSGGDRGETQYF.

This chain connects TRBV5-1 to TRBJ2-2; possibly TRBD1 for D (5 bases). This CDR3 contains 15 residues. The V gene's germline CDR1 is SGHRS and CDR2 YFSETQ. Trimming removed 5 bases from V and 6 bases from J, with 17 bases in between. CDR3: CASSWTPGKAGELFF. CDR3 nucleotides: TGCGCCAGCAGTTGGACCCCAGGGAAAGCCGGGGAGCTGTTTTTT.

The gene calls are TRBV5-1 and TRBJ2-1; D perhaps matches TRBD2 (6 bases). Germline loops: CDR1 SGHRS, CDR2 YFSETQ. With 2 bases removed from V and 2 bases from J, the gap between germline ends came to 14 bases. This CDR3 has 16 residues. This chain's CDR3 is CASSFSAGRAYNEQFF. The CDR3 DNA reads TGCGCCAGCAGCTTCTCCGCGGGAAGGGCCTACAATGAGCAGTTCTTC.

The chain uses TRBV6-1 and TRBJ2-3; 7 nucleotides agree with TRBD1. The CDR3 runs 14 residues. CDR1 and CDR2 (germline): MNHNS, SASEGT. With 5 bases clipped from V and 2 bases from J, the junction kept 4 bases outside the gene matches. The CDR3 region is CASSQTGHTDTQYF. Here the CDR3 DNA reads TGTGCCAGCAGTCAGACAGGGCACACAGATACGCAGTATTTT.